Each of the 29 T cell receptor beta chains below was sequenced from the same sample in a study of T-cell memory formation after mild COVID-19. TCRdb itself ran the 5' RACE reads through MiXCR, one entry per CDR3 protein. Of fewer than 700,000 distinct CDR3 sequences detected, approximately 18% appear once; the ten largest clones hold around 12%. The material sequenced was PBMCs or a T cell subset sorted from them (not recorded which). These receptors were obtained from an adult woman who had mild COVID-19 (a few samples of this study predate the infection). Cell type and time point are not known.

This CDR3 reads CASSPEGLDTGELFF. The CDR3 nucleotides read TGTGCCAGCTCACCCGAGGGTTTGGACACCGGGGAGCTGTTTTTT. This chain uses TRBV18 with TRBJ2-2; tentative D call: TRBD2 (5 bases). This CDR3 has 15 residues. V was shortened by 3 bases and J by 3 bases, with 11 bases between the two germline ends. Germline CDR1 and CDR2: KGHSH and LQKENI.

This chain connects TRBV2 to TRBJ1-2, with a tentative D call TRBD1 (6 bases). The CDR3 runs 12 residues. Trimming cost V 5 bases and J 7 bases, with 11 bases left between them. CDR1 SNHLY and CDR2 FYNNEI come from the germline V gene. The CDR3 coding sequence is TGTGCCAGCAGTTCAGGGGTTCCTGGCTACACCTTC. Translation: CASSSGVPGYTF.

This chain joins TRBV5-8 and TRBJ2-7; D unclear. Germline CDR1 is SGHTS and CDR2 is YDEGEE. V lost 0 bases and J 6 bases, leaving 10 bases between the germline ends. CDR3 length: 13 residues. The chain's CDR3 is CASSLGTTGEQYF. In DNA, the CDR3 is TGTGCCAGCAGCTTGGGCACGACCGGCGAGCAGTACTTC.

The rearrangement links TRBV6-1 to TRBJ1-1; D call uncertain. Germline V gene data show CDR1 as MNHNS and CDR2 as SASEGT. The ends were cut back, 6 bases at V and 6 bases at J, with 14 bases in the middle. The CDR3 extends over 13 amino acids. The CDR3 bases are TGTGCCAGCAGCGTGGAGGCCTCTTCTGAAGCTTTCTTT. Protein sequence: CASSVEASSEAFF.

DNA of the CDR3: TGCAGTGCTAGAGATATGGACAGGCGAGGCGATGGCTACACCTTC. This encodes CSARDMDRRGDGYTF. The gene calls are TRBV20-1 and TRBJ1-2, with 7 bases identical to TRBD1. V shed 0 bases, J shed 6 bases, and the junction held 10 bases outside the gene matches. The CDR3 spans 15 residues. Germline lookup yields CDR1 DFQATT and CDR2 SNEGSKA (reference sequence).

This clonotype was counted many times. The chain employs TRBV29-1 and TRBJ2-7; D is perhaps TRBD2 (6 bases). CDR1 and CDR2 from the germline V gene are SQVTM and ANQGSEA. Trimming left V 0 bases short and J 0 bases short, with 9 bases between. This CDR3 comprises 14 residues. The chain's CDR3 is CSVEERGYSYEQYF. In DNA form, the CDR3 reads TGCAGCGTTGAAGAGCGGGGATACTCCTACGAGCAGTACTTC.

The chain links TRBV20-1 to TRBJ2-1; D is perhaps TRBD1 (5 bases). V dropped 1 base and J dropped 4 bases, with 20 bases sitting between them. The CDR3 sequence is 17 residues long. Germline CDR1 and CDR2: DFQATT and SNEGSKA (reference sequence). The DNA of the CDR3 is TGCAGTGCTAGAGGGGCGGTTCGTGGGGCTGGGTACAATGAGCAGTTCTTC. It codes for CSARGAVRGAGYNEQFF.

This clonotype was seen a handful of times. The CDR3 nucleotides are TGCGCCAGCAGCCAAGTACAGGGGGCCGTTGACTATGGCTACACCTTC. It specifies CASSQVQGAVDYGYTF. The rearrangement uses TRBV4-1 and TRBJ1-2; 9 nucleotides line up with TRBD1. This CDR3 spans 16 amino acids. Germline-derived CDR1 and CDR2 are MGHRA and YSYEKL. J was trimmed by 3 bases and V by 1 base; bases with no gene match: 6.

The CDR3 coding sequence is TGTGCCAGCAGGGTTTGGGGCAGCCGGTCCGAAGCTTTCTTT. It specifies CASRVWGSRSEAFF. The V gene is TRBV5-5, the J gene TRBJ1-1; D may be TRBD1 (5 bases). Trimming pared 5 bases from V and 8 bases from J, leaving 19 bases between. Germline CDR1 SGHKS, CDR2 YYEKEE (reference sequence). The CDR3 covers 14 residues. Variable domain in full (rest from reference TRBV5-5 and TRBJ1-1): DAGVTQSPTHLIKTRGQQVTLRCSPISGHKSVSWYQQVLGQGPQFIFQYYEKEERGRGNFPDRFSARQFPNYSSELNVNALLLGDSALYLCASRVWGSRSEAFFGQGTRLTVV.

A few counts support this clonotype. The chain couples TRBV6-6 to TRBJ2-1, with D tentatively TRBD2 (6 bases). The CDR3 length is 16 residues. The germline V and J ends were trimmed by 0 bases and 7 bases, with 16 bases remaining between them. Per the germline V gene, CDR1 is MNHNY and CDR2 is SVGAGI (reference sequence). In DNA form, the CDR3 reads TGTGCCAGCAGTTACTCGCCGGGACTTTCTAGGAATGAGCAGTTCTTC. This translates into CASSYSPGLSRNEQFF.

This clonotype appeared a few times. The chain combines TRBV11-3 with TRBJ2-3, with 9 bases lining up with TRBD2. With 5 bases clipped from V and 0 bases from J, the junction kept 6 bases outside the gene matches. Germline CDR1 is SGHNT and CDR2 is YENEEA. The CDR3 spans 16 residues. CDR3 amino acids: CASSTRTSVSTDTQYF. The CDR3, as DNA: TGTGCCAGCAGCACTCGGACTAGCGTAAGCACAGATACGCAGTATTTT.

This clonotype was detected a few times. The chain uses TRBV10-2 and TRBJ2-7, with D possibly matching TRBD2 (5 bases). V dropped 3 bases and J dropped 5 bases, with 5 bases sitting between them. There are 11 residues in the CDR3. Germline CDR1 and CDR2: WSHSY and SAAADI. In nucleotides, the CDR3 is TGCGCCAGCAGTGATAGCGACGAGCAGTACTTC. The encoded protein is CASSDSDEQYF.

The V call is TRBV5-6, the J call TRBJ2-2; D is undetermined. The CDR3 runs to 16 residues. V was pared by 1 base and J by 1 base, with 11 bases between. CDR1 SGHDT and CDR2 YYEEEE come from the germline V gene. The CDR3 sequence: CASSLFTNQNTGELFF. The CDR3 nucleotides are TGTGCCAGCAGCTTGTTTACAAACCAGAACACCGGGGAGCTGTTTTTT.

This clonotype has only a few counts. The chain combines TRBV7-2 with TRBJ2-1; D might be TRBD1 (6 bases). V lost 5 bases, J lost 10 bases, and 12 bases lay in between. The CDR3 extends over 12 amino acids. CDR1 and CDR2 from the germline V gene are SGHTA and FQGNSA. The CDR3 DNA reads TGTGCCAGCAGCCAAGACAGGATAGAGCAGTTCTTC. Translation gives CASSQDRIEQFF.

This clonotype was picked up a small number of times. The rearrangement links TRBV20-1 to TRBJ1-1; maybe TRBD1 (5 bases). This CDR3 has 13 amino acids. V lost 4 bases to trimming and J lost 1 base, with 10 bases between them. The germline gives CDR1 DFQATT, CDR2 SNEGSKA (reference sequence). The DNA for the CDR3 is TGCAGTGCTATGGGACTCAGGAACACTGAAGCTTTCTTT. Amino acids: CSAMGLRNTEAFF.

This clonotype has a handful of counts. The chain is built from TRBV5-1 and TRBJ2-1; TRBD2 might be the D (6 bases). Germline-derived CDR1 and CDR2 are SGHRS and YFSETQ. Trimming shortened V by 3 bases and J by 0 bases, and 16 bases separated the two germline ends. The CDR3 contains 17 residues. This CDR3 reads CASSYRTGDFSYNEQFF. CDR3 in DNA: TGCGCCAGCAGCTATCGGACGGGGGATTTCTCCTACAATGAGCAGTTCTTC.

This clonotype was seen at least ten times. This rearrangement joins TRBV9 to TRBJ1-1; a possible D gene is TRBD1 (6 bases). This CDR3 contains 14 residues. Looked up from germline, CDR1 is SGDLS and CDR2 is YYNGEE. V was clipped by 3 bases and J by 1 base, with 10 bases between them. The CDR3 DNA sequence: TGTGCCAGCAGCGGCCTGGGACAGAACACTGAAGCTTTCTTT. Translating it yields CASSGLGQNTEAFF.

V and J are TRBV12-3 or TRBV12-4 and TRBJ2-2; D might be TRBD1 (5 bases). This CDR3 is built from 18 residues. V lost 7 bases, J lost 1 base, and 22 bases lay in between. This CDR3 reads CASTRDSLGRGNTGELFF. CDR3 nucleotides: TGTGCCAGCACCAGGGATTCATTAGGCCGAGGGAACACCGGGGAGCTGTTTTTT.

This chain joins TRBV7-8 and TRBJ2-1; D is possibly TRBD1 or TRBD2 (5 bases each). This CDR3 has 15 residues. Germline V lookup: CDR1 SGHVS, CDR2 FQNEAQ. The V gene lost 6 bases and the J gene lost 1 base, with 13 bases spanning the gap. The DNA of the CDR3 is TGTGCCAGCAGTACTAGTGAGGGGTCCTACAATGAGCAGTTCTTC. Protein sequence: CASSTSEGSYNEQFF.

This clonotype was detected a few times. This chain links TRBV12-3 or TRBV12-4 with TRBJ2-2; 7 positions match TRBD1. V lost 6 bases to trimming and J lost 4 bases; unmatched junction nucleotides: 11. The CDR3 consists of 16 residues. The CDR3 loop is CASSATTGRSTGELFF. The CDR3 nucleotides are TGTGCCAGCAGCGCGACGACAGGGAGATCCACCGGGGAGCTGTTTTTT.

This clonotype was seen more than once but under ten times. V and J are TRBV29-1 and TRBJ2-1; 9 bases fit TRBD2. CDR1 and CDR2 from the germline V gene are SQVTM and ANQGSEA. V shed 4 bases, J shed 1 base, and the junction held 8 bases outside the gene matches. The CDR3 contains 16 residues. For the CDR3, the DNA is TGCAGCGTTGTAAGCGGGGGGCTCAATTCCTACAATGAGCAGTTCTTC. Protein product: CSVVSGGLNSYNEQFF.

There are a few counts of this clonotype. The V call is TRBV6-2 or TRBV6-3, the J call TRBJ2-1; D may be TRBD2 (6 bases). With 0 bases removed from V and 0 bases from J, the gap between germline ends came to 15 bases. The CDR3 covers 18 residues. The germline gives CDR1 MNHEY, CDR2 SVGEGT. The CDR3 DNA reads TGTGCCAGCAGTTACTCGTCGATGGGAGGATCCTCCTACAATGAGCAGTTCTTC. Its protein is CASSYSSMGGSSYNEQFF.

V is TRBV5-1 and J is TRBJ2-3; D is uncertain. The CDR3 has 15 amino acids. The V gene's germline CDR1 is SGHRS and CDR2 YFSETQ. Trimming left V 0 bases short and J 0 bases short, with 8 bases between. The CDR3 DNA follows: TGCGCCAGCAGCTTGGCCCGACTGAGCACAGATACGCAGTATTTT. Translation: CASSLARLSTDTQYF.

This clonotype was observed a few times. The V call is TRBV6-5, the J call TRBJ2-3; D is perhaps TRBD1 or TRBD2 (5 bases each). V shed 0 bases and J shed 6 bases, with 7 bases lying between them. The CDR3 is 13 residues long. CDR1 MNHEY and CDR2 SVGAGI come from the germline V gene. CDR3 in DNA: TGTGCCAGCAGTTACTCGGGGGTGGATACGCAGTATTTT. Residues: CASSYSGVDTQYF.

This chain links TRBV4-1 with TRBJ2-3; D ambiguous. CDR3 length equals 14 residues. Trimming left V 0 bases short and J 4 bases short, with 8 bases between. Germline V lookup: CDR1 MGHRA, CDR2 YSYEKL. CDR3 coding DNA: TGCGCCAGCAGCCAAGATCTCCAGCCAGATACGCAGTATTTT. This encodes CASSQDLQPDTQYF.

This clonotype occurred a few times. V gene TRBV12-3 or TRBV12-4 combines with J gene TRBJ2-6; TRBD2 matches 9 bases. The CDR3 consists of 20 residues. V lost 5 bases and J lost 1; bases outside the gene matches: 15. CDR3 residues: CASSNYPLAGELSGANVLTF. CDR3 DNA sequence: TGTGCCAGCAGTAACTATCCACTAGCGGGCGAACTTTCTGGGGCCAACGTCCTGACTTTC.

This clonotype was picked up a small number of times. The gene calls are TRBV7-9 and TRBJ2-7, with 10 bases lining up with TRBD2. The CDR3 consists of 16 residues. Germline V gene sequence: CDR1 SEHNR, CDR2 FQNEAQ (reference sequence). V gave up 0 bases and J gave up 3 bases; unmatched junction bases: 5. As DNA, the CDR3 is TGTGCCAGCAGCTTAGCGCTACGGACTAGCGGCTACGAGCAGTACTTC. It specifies CASSLALRTSGYEQYF.

This clonotype was seen more than once but under ten times. The V call is TRBV24-1, the J call TRBJ2-6; no definite D call. The CDR3 consists of 14 residues. Germline CDR1 reads KGHDR; CDR2 reads SFDVKD. V lost 3 bases and J 2 bases, leaving 4 bases between the germline ends. CDR3 sequence (DNA): TGTGCCACCAGTGATATTACTGGGGCCAACGTCCTGACTTTC. Translation gives CATSDITGANVLTF.

This CDR3 reads CSVENTETSTDTQYF. The CDR3 coding sequence is TGCAGCGTGGAAAACACAGAAACGTCCACAGATACGCAGTATTTT. V and J are TRBV29-1 and TRBJ2-3; D not certain. Trimming removed 6 bases from V and 2 bases from J, with 18 bases in between. The CDR3 runs to 15 residues. Germline-derived CDR1 and CDR2 are SQVTM and ANQGSEA.